These 23 T cell receptor beta chains were all obtained from the same sample, sequenced in a study of T-cell memory formation after mild COVID-19. TCRdb ran MiXCR on the 5' RACE reads and lists one entry per CDR3 protein. The sample consists of approximately 260,000 distinct CDR3 sequences, around 15% of them appearing once. Sequenced sample: PBMCs or a T cell subset sorted from them (not recorded which). The receptors were gathered from a man younger than 35 who had mild COVID-19 (a few samples of this study predate the infection). Cell type and time point are not known.

This clonotype was picked up a small number of times. This chain uses TRBV18 with TRBJ1-1; D is unclear. The CDR3 has 16 residues. Trimming removed 4 bases at V and 4 bases at J, with 19 bases between. The germline V gene encodes CDR1 KGHSH and CDR2 LQKENI. The CDR3 loop reads CASSQIQEASGTEAFF. The CDR3 DNA is TGTGCCAGCTCACAAATCCAAGAAGCGTCTGGCACTGAAGCTTTCTTT. The full variable domain, completed using reference TRBV18 and TRBJ1-1, is NAGVMQNPRHLVRRRGQEARLRCSPMKGHSHVYWYRQLPEEGLKFMVYLQKENIIDESGMPKERFSAEFPKEGPSILRIQQVVRGDSAAYFCASSQIQEASGTEAFFGQGTRLTVV.

V and J are TRBV3-1 and TRBJ1-1; TRBD1 might be the D (5 bases). V lost 3 bases and J 8 bases, leaving 13 bases between the germline ends. The CDR3 is made up of 13 amino acids. CDR1 and CDR2 from the germline V gene are LGHDT and YNNKEL (reference sequence). The CDR3, as DNA: TGTGCCAGCAGCCAGCCCCCGGGGGTCGAAGCTTTCTTT. Translated, it gives CASSQPPGVEAFF.

J is TRBJ1-1 and V is TRBV12-3 or TRBV12-4, with D possibly matching TRBD1 (6 bases). This CDR3 is 13 amino acids long. V was pared by 7 bases and J by 8 bases, with 17 bases between. CDR3 in DNA: TGTGCCAGCACCGTCGGTACCGGGACAGAAGCTTTCTTT. Protein: CASTVGTGTEAFF.

This clonotype was detected many times. V and J are TRBV24-1 and TRBJ2-3; D perhaps matches TRBD1 (5 bases). Germline V lookup: CDR1 KGHDR, CDR2 SFDVKD. The CDR3 extends over 12 amino acids. V was clipped by 9 bases and J by 2 bases, with 8 bases between them. The CDR3 DNA sequence: TGTGCCACCGCAGGGAACACAGATACGCAGTATTTT. This encodes CATAGNTDTQYF.

The rearrangement links TRBV7-9 to TRBJ2-3, with no clear D. Germline V gene lookup returns CDR1 SEHNR and CDR2 FQNEAQ (reference sequence). Trimming removed 5 bases from V and 2 bases from J, with 14 bases in between. CDR3 length: 15 amino acids. Here the CDR3 reads CASSRWAEVTDTQYF. CDR3 coding DNA: TGTGCCAGCAGCCGATGGGCTGAAGTCACAGATACGCAGTATTTT.

This clonotype was observed a handful of times. The chain couples TRBV5-1 to TRBJ2-2; D may be TRBD2 (6 bases). Germline V gene lookup returns CDR1 SGHRS and CDR2 YFSETQ. CDR3 length equals 14 residues. Deletions cut 6 bases from V and 3 bases from J, with 12 bases between. Written as DNA, the CDR3 is TGCGCCAGCACCACGACGGGAGACACCGGGGAGCTGTTTTTT. Its translation is CASTTTGDTGELFF.

This clonotype was seen a handful of times. The CDR3 spells CASSFRGSNQPQHF. The CDR3 DNA follows: TGTGCCAGCAGCTTTCGGGGTTCCAATCAGCCCCAGCATTTT. The chain combines TRBV7-9 with TRBJ1-5; D is uncertain. The CDR3 contains 14 residues. Germline V lookup: CDR1 SEHNR, CDR2 FQNEAQ (reference sequence). Trimming shortened V by 3 bases and J by 3 bases, and 9 bases separated the two germline ends.

This clonotype was recorded a few times. This chain joins TRBV6-5 and TRBJ2-7; 7 nucleotides align to TRBD1. The J segment lost 0 bases and the V segment lost 0 bases, leaving 5 bases of the junction unmatched. This CDR3 is built from 16 residues. Germline-derived CDR1 and CDR2 are MNHEY and SVGAGI. The CDR3: CASSYSSGQFSYEQYF. The DNA of the CDR3 is TGTGCCAGCAGTTACTCATCGGGACAGTTCTCCTACGAGCAGTACTTC.

The rearrangement uses TRBV4-1 and TRBJ1-1, with D possibly TRBD1 on 5 matching bases. Looked up from germline, CDR1 is MGHRA and CDR2 is YSYEKL. The CDR3 is made up of 12 amino acids. V lost 4 bases and J 4 bases, leaving 7 bases between the germline ends. As DNA, the CDR3 is TGCGCCAGCAGCCGAGGGGCCACTGAAGCTTTCTTT. Its translation: CASSRGATEAFF.

V usage is TRBV6-5 and J usage is TRBJ1-1; D is undetermined. The CDR3 has 16 amino acids. Trimming removed 8 bases from V and 2 bases from J, with 21 bases in between. In germline, CDR1 is MNHEY, CDR2 SVGAGI. CDR3 sequence reads: CASAPYSAAVNTEAFF. DNA of the CDR3: TGTGCCAGCGCTCCCTATTCAGCAGCCGTTAACACTGAAGCTTTCTTT.

Ten or more counts support this clonotype. The V call is TRBV6-2 or TRBV6-3, the J call TRBJ2-5; 9 bases line up with TRBD1. Germline CDR1 and CDR2: MNHEY and SVGEGT. V lost 4 bases, J lost 4 bases, and 7 bases stayed unmatched. The CDR3 is 15 residues long. CDR3 sequence: CASSWDRELAETQYF. CDR3 nucleotides: TGTGCCAGCAGTTGGGACAGGGAACTTGCAGAGACCCAGTACTTC.

This clonotype has only a few counts. This chain connects TRBV24-1 to TRBJ2-1; D is perhaps TRBD1 (6 bases). The germline V gene encodes CDR1 KGHDR and CDR2 SFDVKD. V was trimmed by 4 bases and J by 6 bases, leaving 9 bases between them. There are 13 residues in the CDR3. The CDR3 DNA follows: TGTGCCACCAGTGAAACAGGGCTCAATGAGCAGTTCTTC. This translates into CATSETGLNEQFF.

This clonotype was found a few times. The genes are TRBV6-5 and TRBJ2-2; possible D gene TRBD2, 7 bases. Per the germline V gene, CDR1 is MNHEY and CDR2 is SVGAGI. The CDR3 sequence is 15 residues long. The germline V and J ends were trimmed by 2 bases and 5 bases, with 12 bases remaining between them. This CDR3 is CASSYTGGWTGELFF. DNA of the CDR3: TGTGCCAGCAGTTACACGGGGGGCTGGACCGGGGAGCTGTTTTTT.

Turning to this clonotype: The junction shows a germline mismatch at one end, possibly a read error. The chain has TRBV29-1 and TRBJ2-3; tentatively, D is TRBD1 or TRBD2 (5 bases each). Per germline, CDR1 SQVTM and CDR2 ANQGSEA. The CDR3 totals 13 residues. The CDR3 DNA reads as TGCAGCGTTACCGGGACGGATACAGATACGAAGTATTTT. This sequence encodes CSVTGTDTDTKYF.

This clonotype was detected many times. The chain is built from TRBV5-1 and TRBJ1-2, with a weak D call TRBD1 (6 bases). Germline V gene sequence: CDR1 SGHRS, CDR2 YFSETQ. The CDR3 extends over 14 amino acids. The germline V and J ends were trimmed by 0 bases and 4 bases, with 10 bases remaining between them. CDR3 in DNA: TGCGCCAGCAGCTTGGGGGGACACGGCTATGGCTACACCTTC. It yields the protein CASSLGGHGYGYTF.

CDR3 protein: CASSASPLDRVETQYF. DNA of the CDR3: TGTGCCAGCAGCGCCAGCCCCCTTGACAGGGTAGAGACCCAGTACTTC. The chain has TRBV9 and TRBJ2-5, with 7 bases fitting TRBD1. Trimming at V came to 3 bases and at J to 4 bases, leaving 12 bases not matched to a gene. The CDR3 totals 16 residues. Germline CDR1 SGDLS, CDR2 YYNGEE.

V usage is TRBV4-1 and J usage is TRBJ2-3; D assignment may be TRBD1 or TRBD2 (6 bases each). Germline-derived CDR1 and CDR2 are MGHRA and YSYEKL. The length of the CDR3 is 16 residues. V shed 2 bases and J shed 5 bases, with 17 bases lying between them. The CDR3 DNA reads as TGCGCCAGCAGCCAAAGGGTACTAAAGGGGGGAGATACGCAGTATTTT. It is translated as CASSQRVLKGGDTQYF.

The gene calls are TRBV20-1 and TRBJ1-4; no reliable D call. Trimming took 6 bases from V and 5 from J, leaving 10 bases between them. This CDR3 has 12 amino acids. The germline V gene has CDR1 DFQATT and CDR2 SNEGSKA (reference sequence). CDR3 amino acids: CSAPTANEKLFF. The CDR3 DNA reads TGCAGTGCCCCCACCGCAAATGAAAAACTGTTTTTT.

This clonotype has ten or more counts. The genes are TRBV27 and TRBJ1-6, with no clear D. Trimming left V 0 bases short and J 5 bases short, with 8 bases between. CDR3 length equals 15 residues. Germline values: CDR1 MNHEY, CDR2 SMNVEV (reference sequence). The CDR3 DNA sequence: TGTGCCAGCAGTTTATCGAACGGAGATAATTCACCCCTCCACTTT. This sequence encodes CASSLSNGDNSPLHF.

This clonotype was observed many times. The V call is TRBV7-3, the J call TRBJ2-1; D possibly corresponds to TRBD1 (5 bases). V shed 4 bases and J shed 6 bases, with 16 bases lying between them. Germline V gives CDR1 SGHTA, CDR2 FQGTGA. There are 15 residues in the CDR3. In DNA form, the CDR3 reads TGTGCCAGCAGCTCCCGGCAGGGCAGAATCAATGAGCAGTTCTTC. Its protein is CASSSRQGRINEQFF.

This clonotype was detected a few times. The CDR3: CASSQGRGGLADTQYF. In DNA form, the CDR3 reads TGTGCCAGCAGCCAAGGTCGCGGGGGGTTAGCAGATACGCAGTATTTT. The chain carries TRBV4-2 and TRBJ2-3; 8 bases are shared with TRBD2. Germline CDR1 and CDR2: LGHNA and YNFKEQ. This CDR3 spans 16 amino acids. The V segment lost 1 base and the J segment 4 bases; nucleotides outside the gene matches: 7.

This clonotype was seen more than once but under ten times. The V call is TRBV7-8, the J call TRBJ2-2; either TRBD1 or TRBD2 may fit D (5 bases each). Germline CDR1 reads SGHVS; CDR2 reads FQNEAQ. This CDR3 is built from 14 residues. Trimming took 7 bases from V and 3 from J, leaving 12 bases between them. In DNA form, the CDR3 reads TGTGCCAGCATTATGGGGGAGTACACCGGGGAGCTGTTTTTT. Translating gives CASIMGEYTGELFF.

The chain joins TRBV24-1 to TRBJ2-5; D is perhaps TRBD1 or TRBD2 (6 bases each). V was pared by 3 bases and J by 5 bases, with 18 bases between. The CDR3 contains 16 residues. Per germline, CDR1 KGHDR and CDR2 SFDVKD. DNA for the CDR3: TGTGCCACCAGTGATGGGGGCGCAGTGGGAGGTGAGACCCAGTACTTC. It specifies CATSDGGAVGGETQYF.